The rows below give T cell receptor beta chains drawn from one sample of a study of response to subunit inactivated influenza vaccine. TCRdb reanalysed the RT-PCR reads using MiXCR and keeps one entry per CDR3 protein. Found here are around 650,000 distinct CDR3 sequences, 15% to 18% of them singletons; the top ten hold around a tenth. Material: PBMCs from blood, obtained approximately 13 days after vaccination. The origin of the receptors is a man in his fifties or sixties who received an inactivated influenza vaccine. CDR3s include the opening cysteine and the closing phenylalanine or tryptophan. The D gene is left open where the match is weak. Clone size, where shown, is once, few, many, or a class for clones that have expanded.

TRBJ2-2 | few | TRBV6-5 | 13 | NA | TGTGCCAGCAGTTACGATCACACCGGGGAGCTGTTTTTT | CASSYDHTGELFF
TRBJ2-3 | NA | TRBV20-1 | 14 | NA | TGCAGTGCTAGAACTAGCTCGAACACAGATACGCAGTATTTT | CSARTSSNTDTQYF
TRBJ2-2 | few | TRBV7-2 | 14 | NA | TGTGCCAGCAGCTTGGGCAGACCGACCGGGGAGCTGTTTTTT | CASSLGRPTGELFF
TRBJ1-2 | NA | TRBV7-9 | 17 | NA | TGTGCCAGCAGCTTAGCACAGGGCCCCGAAGCTTCCTATGGCTACACCTTC | CASSLAQGPEASYGYTF
TRBJ2-7 | few | TRBV20-1 | 18 | NA | TGCAGTGCTAGAGAACCGGGGAAACACCCTCATTACTCCTACGAGCAGTACTTC | CSAREPGKHPHYSYEQYF
TRBJ1-2 | few | TRBV7-6 | 15 | NA | TGTGCCAGCAGCCCCTCACAAATCTGGGGGGACGGCTACACCTTC | CASSPSQIWGDGYTF
TRBJ2-1 | NA | TRBV9 | 15 | NA | TGTGCCAGCAGCGCCCAGGGACTTTTCTACAATGAGCAGTTCTTC | CASSAQGLFYNEQFF
TRBJ1-2 | few | TRBV12-3/TRBV12-4 | 15 | TRBD1 | TGTGCCAGCAGTTCCGGGACAGGGGGCCCCTATGGCTACACCTTC | CASSSGTGGPYGYTF
TRBJ2-7 | NA | TRBV10-3 | 15 | TRBD1 | TGTGCCATCAGTTCGGACAGGGATTCCCCCTACGAGCAGTACTTC | CAISSDRDSPYEQYF
TRBJ2-7 | NA | TRBV2 | 13 | NA | TGTGCCAGCAGTGAATCTTACTCTTACGAGCAGTACTTC | CASSESYSYEQYF
TRBJ2-1 | NA | TRBV7-6 | 16 | TRBD2 | TGTGCCAGCAGCTCCTATAGCGGGAGCCCCTTCAATGAGCAGTTCTTC | CASSSYSGSPFNEQFF
TRBJ2-5 | NA | TRBV14 | 15 | TRBD2 | TGTGCCAGCAGCCAAGATCCGAAGGGGAGGGTGACCCAGTACTTC | CASSQDPKGRVTQYF
TRBJ2-5 | NA | TRBV12-3/TRBV12-4 | 12 | NA | TGTGCCAGCAGTTTCGAGGGTCAGACCCAGTACTTC | CASSFEGQTQYF
TRBJ2-1 | few | TRBV12-3/TRBV12-4 | 13 | NA | TGTGCCAGCAGTCCACTCACAGGGAACGAGCAGTTCTTC | CASSPLTGNEQFF
TRBJ2-7 | NA | TRBV18 | 15 | TRBD2 | TGTGCCAGCTCACCACGCAGCGGGAGTTTGGACGAGCAGTACTTC | CASSPRSGSLDEQYF
TRBJ2-1 | many | TRBV12-3/TRBV12-4 | 11 | NA | TGTGCCAGCAGTTTTGCCGGGGGGCAGTTCTTC | CASSFAGGQFF
TRBJ2-1 | NA | TRBV6-2/TRBV6-3 | 16 | TRBD2 | TGTGCCAGCAGTTACCCTTTAGCGGGACCTTACAATGAGCAGTTCTTC | CASSYPLAGPYNEQFF
TRBJ2-7 | many | TRBV5-1 | 15 | NA | TGCGCCAGCAGCTTGAGTTGGGGGCTTTACGACGAGCAGTACTTC | CASSLSWGLYDEQYF
TRBJ1-2 | NA | TRBV18 | 15 | NA | TGTGCCAGCTCACCACCCTCTAGGGGATCGGATGGCTACACCTTC | CASSPPSRGSDGYTF
TRBJ2-1 | NA | TRBV3-1 | 18 | TRBD2 | TGTGCCTGCAGCCTCGGCGGACTAGCGGGACACTCCTACAATGAGCAGTTCTTC | CACSLGGLAGHSYNEQFF
TRBJ2-5 | few | TRBV5-1 | 18 | TRBD1 | TGCGCCACCACCCTCACCCGTGGGGGACAGGGGGTTGTAGAGACCCAGTACTTC | CATTLTRGGQGVVETQYF
TRBJ1-1 | few | TRBV14 | 16 | TRBD1 | TGTGCCAGCAGTCATAGACAGGGGGCCGTGAACACTGAAGCTTTCTTT | CASSHRQGAVNTEAFF
TRBJ2-2 | few | TRBV6-2/TRBV6-3 | 17 | TRBD2 | TGTGCCAGCAGTTACCCGCTAGCGGGAGTGAACACCGGGGAGCTGTTTTTT | CASSYPLAGVNTGELFF
TRBJ2-3 | few | TRBV20-1 | 14 | NA | TGCAGTGCTCCGCACGGGGGGCGTGGAGATACGCAGTATTTT | CSAPHGGRGDTQYF
TRBJ2-2 | many | TRBV4-3 | 15 | NA | TGCGCCAGCAGCCCGGGGGTAGGGGACACCGGGGAGCTGTTTTTT | CASSPGVGDTGELFF
TRBJ2-7 | many | TRBV20-1 | 18 | TRBD2 | TGCAGTGCCCAAGAACCCTGGCCGACTAGCGGGGGTTCCTACGAGCAGTACTTC | CSAQEPWPTSGGSYEQYF